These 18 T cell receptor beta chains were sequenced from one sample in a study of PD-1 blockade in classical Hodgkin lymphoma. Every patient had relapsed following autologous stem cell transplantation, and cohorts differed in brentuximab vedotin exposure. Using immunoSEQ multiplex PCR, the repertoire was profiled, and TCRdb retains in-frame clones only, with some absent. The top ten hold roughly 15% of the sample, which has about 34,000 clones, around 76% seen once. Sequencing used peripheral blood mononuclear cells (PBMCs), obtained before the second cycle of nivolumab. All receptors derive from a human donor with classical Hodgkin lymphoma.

CDR3: CASTFNRECSYGYTF. The CDR3 DNA is TGCGCCAGCACTTTCAACAGGGAATGTAGCTATGGCTACACCTTC. The J gene is TRBJ1-2, the V gene TRBV10-1; possible D gene TRBD1, 6 bases. The CDR3 is made up of 15 amino acids. Trimming removed 7 bases from V and 4 bases from J, with 19 bases in between. CDR1 and CDR2 (germline): WNHNN, SYGVQD (reference sequence).

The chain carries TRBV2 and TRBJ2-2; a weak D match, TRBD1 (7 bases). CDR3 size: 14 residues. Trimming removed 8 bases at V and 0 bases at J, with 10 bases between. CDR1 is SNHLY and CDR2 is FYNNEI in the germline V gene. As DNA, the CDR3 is TGTGCCAGCGGGGGGACAGCGAACACCGGGGAGCTGTTTTTT. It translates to CASGGTANTGELFF.

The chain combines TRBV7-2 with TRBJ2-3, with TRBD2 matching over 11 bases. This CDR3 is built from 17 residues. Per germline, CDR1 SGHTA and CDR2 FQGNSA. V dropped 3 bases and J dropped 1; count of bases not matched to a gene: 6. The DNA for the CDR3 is TGTGCCAGCAGCTTTCCCCTAGCGGGGGGTCGCACAGATACGCAGTATTTT. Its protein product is CASSFPLAGGRTDTQYF.

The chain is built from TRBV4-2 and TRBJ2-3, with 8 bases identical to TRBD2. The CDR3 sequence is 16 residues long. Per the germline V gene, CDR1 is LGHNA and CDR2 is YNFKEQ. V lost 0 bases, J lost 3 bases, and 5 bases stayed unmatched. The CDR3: CASSQEKAGGTDTQYF. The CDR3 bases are TGTGCCAGCAGCCAAGAGAAGGCGGGGGGAACAGATACGCAGTATTTT.

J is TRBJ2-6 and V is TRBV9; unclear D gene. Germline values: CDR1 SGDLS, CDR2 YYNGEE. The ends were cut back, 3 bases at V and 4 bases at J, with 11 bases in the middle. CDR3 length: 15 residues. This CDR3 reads CASSEQFRGANVLTF. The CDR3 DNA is TGTGCCAGCAGCGAACAGTTTCGGGGGGCCAACGTCCTGACTTTC.

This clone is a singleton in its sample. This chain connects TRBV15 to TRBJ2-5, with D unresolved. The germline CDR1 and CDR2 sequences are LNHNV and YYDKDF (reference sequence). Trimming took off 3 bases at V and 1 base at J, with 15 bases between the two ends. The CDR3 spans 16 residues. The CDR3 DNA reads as TGTGCCACCAGCAGGGGTCTACAGAGACGCCAAGAGACCCAGTACTTC. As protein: CATSRGLQRRQETQYF.

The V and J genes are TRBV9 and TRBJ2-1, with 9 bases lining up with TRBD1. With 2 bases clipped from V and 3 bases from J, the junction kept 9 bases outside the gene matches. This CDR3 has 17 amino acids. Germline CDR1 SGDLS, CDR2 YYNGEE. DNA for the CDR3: TGTGCCAGCAGCGTCCTTCCCCCGGGACAGGGCTACAATGAGCAGTTCTTC. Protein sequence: CASSVLPPGQGYNEQFF.

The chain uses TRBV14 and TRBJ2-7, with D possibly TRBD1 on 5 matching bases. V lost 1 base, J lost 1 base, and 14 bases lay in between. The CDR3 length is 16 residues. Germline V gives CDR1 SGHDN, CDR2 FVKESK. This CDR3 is CASSQVSYRFSYEQYF. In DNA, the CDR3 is TGTGCCAGCAGCCAAGTGTCTTACAGGTTTTCCTACGAGCAGTACTTC.

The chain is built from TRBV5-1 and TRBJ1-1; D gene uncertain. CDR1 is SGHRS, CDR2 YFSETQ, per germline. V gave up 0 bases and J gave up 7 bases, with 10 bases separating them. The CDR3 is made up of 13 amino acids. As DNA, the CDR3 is TGCGCCAGCAGCTTGGCCCAGGCGGGTGAAGCTTTCTTT. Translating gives CASSLAQAGEAFF. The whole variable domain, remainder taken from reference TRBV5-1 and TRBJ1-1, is KAGVTQTPRYLIKTRGQQVTLSCSPISGHRSVSWYQQTPGQGLQFLFEYFSETQRNKGNFPGRFSGRQFSNSRSEMNVSTLELGDSALYLCASSLAQAGEAFFGQGTRLTVV.

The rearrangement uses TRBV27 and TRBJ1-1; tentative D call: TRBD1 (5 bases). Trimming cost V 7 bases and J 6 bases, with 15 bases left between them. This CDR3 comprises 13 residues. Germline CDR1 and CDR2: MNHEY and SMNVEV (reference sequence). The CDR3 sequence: CASTPRGGSEAFF. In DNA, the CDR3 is TGTGCCAGCACCCCGCGGGGGGGGTCTGAAGCTTTCTTT.

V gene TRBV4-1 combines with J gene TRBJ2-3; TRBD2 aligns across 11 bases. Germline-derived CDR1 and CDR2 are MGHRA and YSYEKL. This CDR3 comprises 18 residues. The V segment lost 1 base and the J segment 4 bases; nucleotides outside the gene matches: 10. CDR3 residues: CASSQARSSGGAPDTQYF. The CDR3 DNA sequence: TGCGCCAGCAGCCAAGCAAGGAGTAGCGGGGGGGCCCCAGATACGCAGTATTTT.

CDR3 DNA: TGTGCCAGTAGTATAGATGGGACAGGGGAGACGGCACCCCTCCACTTT. Translating gives CASSIDGTGETAPLHF. The rearrangement uses TRBV19 and TRBJ1-6; TRBD1 agrees at 10 bases. This CDR3 is built from 16 residues. The J segment lost 11 bases and the V segment lost 0 bases, leaving 7 bases of the junction unmatched. From germline, CDR1 is LNHDA and CDR2 SQIVND (reference sequence).

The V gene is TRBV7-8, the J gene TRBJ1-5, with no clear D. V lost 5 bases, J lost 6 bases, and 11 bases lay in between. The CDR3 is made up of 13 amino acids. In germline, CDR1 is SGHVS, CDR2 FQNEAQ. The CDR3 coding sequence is TGTGCCAGCAGCCCCGGACGTGGTCAGCCCCAGCATTTT. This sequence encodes CASSPGRGQPQHF.

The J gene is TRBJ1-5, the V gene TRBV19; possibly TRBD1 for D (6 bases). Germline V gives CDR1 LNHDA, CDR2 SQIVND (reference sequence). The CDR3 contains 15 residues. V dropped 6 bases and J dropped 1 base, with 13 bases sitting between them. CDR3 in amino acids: CASSTGWASNQPQHF. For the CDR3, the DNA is TGTGCCAGTAGCACAGGGTGGGCGAGCAATCAGCCCCAGCATTTT.

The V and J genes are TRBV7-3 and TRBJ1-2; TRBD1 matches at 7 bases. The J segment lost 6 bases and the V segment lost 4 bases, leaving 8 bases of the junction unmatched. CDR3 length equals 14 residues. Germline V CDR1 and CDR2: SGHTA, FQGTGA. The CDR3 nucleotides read TGTGCCAGCAGCTCCAGACAGGGAAGGAATGGCTACACCTTC. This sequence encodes CASSSRQGRNGYTF.

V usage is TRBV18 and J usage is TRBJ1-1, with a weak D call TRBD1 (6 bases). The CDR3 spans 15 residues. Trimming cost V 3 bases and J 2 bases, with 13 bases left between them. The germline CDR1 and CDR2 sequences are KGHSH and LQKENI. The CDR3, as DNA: TGTGCCAGCTCACCGCTACCGGGACAAAACACTGAAGCTTTCTTT. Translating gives CASSPLPGQNTEAFF. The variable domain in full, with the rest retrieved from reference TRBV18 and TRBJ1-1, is NAGVMQNPRHLVRRRGQEARLRCSPMKGHSHVYWYRQLPEEGLKFMVYLQKENIIDESGMPKERFSAEFPKEGPSILRIQQVVRGDSAAYFCASSPLPGQNTEAFFGQGTRLTVV.

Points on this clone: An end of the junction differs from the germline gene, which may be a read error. CDR3 nucleotide sequence: TGCGCCAGCAGCCAACTTGGGACGGGCGATCACCCCCAGCATTTT. It translates to CASSQLGTGDHPQHF. V is TRBV4-1 and J is TRBJ1-5; possibly TRBD1 for D (5 bases). This CDR3 has 15 residues. Germline V CDR1 and CDR2: MGHRA, YSYEKL.

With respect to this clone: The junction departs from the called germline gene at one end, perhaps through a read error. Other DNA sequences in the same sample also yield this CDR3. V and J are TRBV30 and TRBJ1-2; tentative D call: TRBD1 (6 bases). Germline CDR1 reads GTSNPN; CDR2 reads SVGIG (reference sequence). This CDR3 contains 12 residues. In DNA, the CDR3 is TGCGCCTGGAACAGGGACATTTATGGCTACACCTTC. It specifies CAWNRDIYGYTF.